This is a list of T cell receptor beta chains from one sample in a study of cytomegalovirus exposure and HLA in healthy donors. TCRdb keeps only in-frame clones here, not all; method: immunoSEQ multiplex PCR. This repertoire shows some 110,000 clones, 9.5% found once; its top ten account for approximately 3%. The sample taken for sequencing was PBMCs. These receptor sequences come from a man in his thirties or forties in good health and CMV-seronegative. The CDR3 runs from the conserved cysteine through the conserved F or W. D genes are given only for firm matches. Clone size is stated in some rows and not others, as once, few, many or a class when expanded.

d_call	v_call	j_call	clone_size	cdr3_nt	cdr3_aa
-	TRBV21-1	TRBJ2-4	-	TGTGCCAGCAGGGACTTCAAAAACATTCAGTACTTC	CASRDFKNIQYF
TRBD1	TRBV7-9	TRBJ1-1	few	TGTGCCAGCAGCCCAGGACAGGGGTACACTGAAGCTTTCTTT	CASSPGQGYTEAFF
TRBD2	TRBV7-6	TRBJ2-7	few	TGTGCCAGCAGTTCCAGGACTAGCGGGGACGGGCAGTACTTC	CASSSRTSGDGQYF
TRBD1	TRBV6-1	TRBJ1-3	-	TGTGCCGGCGGACAGGGCCTCACCATATATTTT	CAGGQGLTIYF
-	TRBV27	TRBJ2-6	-	TGTGCCAGCAGTTTGCGAAACTCTGGGGCCAACGTCCTGACTTTC	CASSLRNSGANVLTF
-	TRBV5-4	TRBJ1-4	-	TGTGCCAGCAGCTTTTTAAATGAAAAACTGTTTTTT	CASSFLNEKLFF
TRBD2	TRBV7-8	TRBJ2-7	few	TGTGCCAGCAGCTTCGGAACGGGGCGGGGGGGCCAAGAGCAGTACTTC	CASSFGTGRGGQEQYF
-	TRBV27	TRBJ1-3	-	TGTGCCAGCAGTCTCAGCGTCAGCTCTGGAAACACCATATATTTT	CASSLSVSSGNTIYF
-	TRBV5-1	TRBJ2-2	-	TGCGCCAGCAGCGTGACAGATGCTGCGAACACCGGGGAGCTGTTTTTT	CASSVTDAANTGELFF
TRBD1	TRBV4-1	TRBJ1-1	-	TGCGCCAGCAGCCTATCGACAGGGGGAAAGGCTGAAGCTTTCTTT	CASSLSTGGKAEAFF
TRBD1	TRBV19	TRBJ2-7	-	TGTGCCAGTAGTCACACAGGGGAGTTCTACGAGCAGTACTTC	CASSHTGEFYEQYF
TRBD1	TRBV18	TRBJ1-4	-	TGTGCCAGCTCAGACAGGGACCCAACTAATGAAAAACTGTTTTTT	CASSDRDPTNEKLFF
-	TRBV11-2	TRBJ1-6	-	TGTGCCAGCAGCTTAGGACAGGCGGGTTCACCCCTCCACTTT	CASSLGQAGSPLHF
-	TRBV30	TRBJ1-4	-	TGTGCCTGGAGTCCGTCCGCGGCCTCGGGGAATGAAAAACTGTTTTTT	CAWSPSAASGNEKLFF
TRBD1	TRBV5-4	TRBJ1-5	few	TGTGCCAGCAGCTTGAATGGACAGGGGGTCGGTCAGCCCCAGCATTTT	CASSLNGQGVGQPQHF
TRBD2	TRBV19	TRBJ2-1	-	TGTGCCAGTATCCCCTCTAGCGGGGGTTCCTACAATGAGCAGTTCTTC	CASIPSSGGSYNEQFF
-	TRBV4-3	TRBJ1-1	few	TGCGCCAGCAGCCCATCAGAGGCCGTTGGAGAAGCTTTCTTT	CASSPSEAVGEAFF
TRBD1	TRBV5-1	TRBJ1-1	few	TGCGCCAGCAGCTTGGAGGCAGGGGGAAGGTACACTGAAGCTTTCTTT	CASSLEAGGRYTEAFF
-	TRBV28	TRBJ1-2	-	TGTGCCAGCAGGCTCGGGACACACTATGGCTACACCTTC	CASRLGTHYGYTF
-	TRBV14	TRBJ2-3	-	TGTGCCAGCAGCCAAGATTTTAAGGGCCCGACAGCAGATACGCAGTATTTT	CASSQDFKGPTADTQYF
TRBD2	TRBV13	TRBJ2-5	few	TGTGCCAGCAGCTTAGCACTAGCGGGCTCAGCGACCCAGTACTTC	CASSLALAGSATQYF
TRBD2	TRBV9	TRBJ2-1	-	TGTGCCAGCAGCGTACGGACTAGCGGAAACGACAATGAGCAGTTCTTC	CASSVRTSGNDNEQFF
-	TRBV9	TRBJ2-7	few	TGTGCCAGCAGCGCGAGGAGCGGGTTCTCCTACGAGCAGTACTTC	CASSARSGFSYEQYF
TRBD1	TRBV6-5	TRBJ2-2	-	TGTGCCAGCAGGGTGACAGGGGGCAACACCGGGGAGCTGTTTTTT	CASRVTGGNTGELFF
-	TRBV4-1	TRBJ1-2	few	TGCGCCAGCAGCGCTGGTCGGACAGTCCATGGCTACACCTTC	CASSAGRTVHGYTF
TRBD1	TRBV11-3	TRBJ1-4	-	TGTGCCAGCAGCTGGGGGACAGGGGGCCCAAGGGGTGAAAAACTGTTTTTT	CASSWGTGGPRGEKLFF
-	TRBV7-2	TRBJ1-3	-	TGTGCCAGCAGCTTAGGCAGTCCTCAGACTGGAAACACCATATATTTT	CASSLGSPQTGNTIYF
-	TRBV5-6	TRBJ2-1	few	TGTGCCAGCAGCTTGGGGAGGGTAGCGGCTGAGCAGTTCTTC	CASSLGRVAAEQFF
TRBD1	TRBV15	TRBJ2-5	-	TGTGCCACCAGCAGTGAAGGACGAGGGACAGGGAGGGAGACCCAGTACTTC	CATSSEGRGTGRETQYF
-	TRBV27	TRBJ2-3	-	TGTGCCAGCAGTTTACGACCTCCGGGCGGGGCATCCACAGATACGCAGTATTTT	CASSLRPPGGASTDTQYF
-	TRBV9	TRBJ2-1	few	TGTGCCAGCAGCGTAGACGGCGGGGGCCACTCCTACAATGAGCAGTTCTTC	CASSVDGGGHSYNEQFF
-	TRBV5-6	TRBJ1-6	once	TGTGCCAGCAGCTTTCTTACAGAGAACCCTAATTCACCCCTCCACTTT	CASSFLTENPNSPLHF
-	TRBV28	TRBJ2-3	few	TGTGCCAGCAACCTACACAGGTGGGCCGCAAGCACAGATACGCAGTATTTT	CASNLHRWAASTDTQYF
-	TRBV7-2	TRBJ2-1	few	TGTGCCAGCAGCCCAAGGGGGGGCCATCTGGGTGAGCAGTTCTTC	CASSPRGGHLGEQFF
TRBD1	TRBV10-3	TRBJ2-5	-	TGTGCCAGCGGGACAGGGCCATTCAAAGAGACCCAGTACTTC	CASGTGPFKETQYF
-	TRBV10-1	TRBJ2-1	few	TGCGCCAGCAGTGAGTCGCCTGCGAGGAATGAGCAGTTCTTC	CASSESPARNEQFF
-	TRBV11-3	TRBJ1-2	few	TGTGCCAGCAGCTTAAGTCCTACAGATGGCTACACCTTC	CASSLSPTDGYTF
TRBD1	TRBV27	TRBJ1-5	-	TGTGCCAGCAGCCGACAGGGGACTCAGCCCCAGCATTTT	CASSRQGTQPQHF
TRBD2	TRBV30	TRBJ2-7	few	TGTGCCTGGAGCTTACTAGCGGGGGGGCGCTACGAGCAGTACTTC	CAWSLLAGGRYEQYF
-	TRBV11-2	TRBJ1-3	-	TGTGCCAGCAGCCCCCGTCAGGGCTCTGGAAACACCATATATTTT	CASSPRQGSGNTIYF
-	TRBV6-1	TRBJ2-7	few	TGTGCCAGCAGCAACTCCTACGAGCAGTACTTC	CASSNSYEQYF
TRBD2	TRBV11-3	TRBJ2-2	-	TGTGCCAGCAGCCTCACGACTAGCGGGGTTAAAACCGGGGAGCTGTTTTTT	CASSLTTSGVKTGELFF
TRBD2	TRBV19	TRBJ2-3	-	TGTGCCAGTATGCGGGACTCAGGACTAGCGGGTGAGCGGGCAGATACGCAGTATTTT	CASMRDSGLAGERADTQYF
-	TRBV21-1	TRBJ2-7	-	TGTGCCAGCAGCACCAACTACGAGCAGTACTTC	CASSTNYEQYF
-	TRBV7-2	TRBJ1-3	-	TGTGCCAGCAGCACCCAGGTCGCGGGAAACACCATATATTTT	CASSTQVAGNTIYF
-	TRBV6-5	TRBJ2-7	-	TGTGCCAGCAGTTACACCCGCGGTGTTTACGAGCAGTACTTC	CASSYTRGVYEQYF
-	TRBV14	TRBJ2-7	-	TGTGCCAGCAGCCAGATTTCCGGGGTCGAGCAGTACTTC	CASSQISGVEQYF
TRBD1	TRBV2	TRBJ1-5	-	TGTGCCGGGGGTGGGGCAGGGGGGTGGCCCCAGCATTTT	CAGGGAGGWPQHF
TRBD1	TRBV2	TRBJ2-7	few	TGTGCCAGCAGCGGGGGACAGGGGTCTTTCGAGCAGTACTTC	CASSGGQGSFEQYF
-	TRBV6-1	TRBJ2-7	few	TGTGCCAGCAGTACCGGTGGGGCTTACTACGAGCAGTACTTC	CASSTGGAYYEQYF
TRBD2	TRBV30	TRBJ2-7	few	TGTGCCTGGAGGTTGTGGTTGGGAGCGGGAGGAACCTACGAGCAGTACTTC	CAWRLWLGAGGTYEQYF
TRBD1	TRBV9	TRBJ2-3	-	TGTGCCAGCAGCGTAGCTGAGGGGGCGAGCACAGATACGCAGTATTTT	CASSVAEGASTDTQYF
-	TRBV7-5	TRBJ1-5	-	TGTGCCAGAAGCTCAACCGGGACAGGGGACATTCGGGAACAGCCCCAGCATTTT	CARSSTGTGDIREQPQHF
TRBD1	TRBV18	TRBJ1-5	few	TGTGCCAGCTCACCAGTCCGGGACAGCTTAATTTTCGGTTTTCAGCCCCAGCATTTT	CASSPVRDSLIFGFQPQHF
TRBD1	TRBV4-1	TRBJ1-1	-	TGCGCCAGCAGCCGACAGGGGGATGAAGCTTTCTTT	CASSRQGDEAFF
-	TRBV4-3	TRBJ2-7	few	TGCGCCAGCAGCCAAGGGGCAGGGATAGACTACGAGCAGTACTTC	CASSQGAGIDYEQYF
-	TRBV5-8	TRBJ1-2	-	TGTGCCAGCAGCTTGGGTTTTAGTCCTAACTATGGCTACACCTTC	CASSLGFSPNYGYTF
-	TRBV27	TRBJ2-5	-	TGTGCCAGCAGAGAAACAGGGGACTCACTACAAGAGACCCAGTACTTC	CASRETGDSLQETQYF
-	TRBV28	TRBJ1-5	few	TGTGCCAGCAGTTTGGGCCCGCGGCCCCAGCATTTT	CASSLGPRPQHF